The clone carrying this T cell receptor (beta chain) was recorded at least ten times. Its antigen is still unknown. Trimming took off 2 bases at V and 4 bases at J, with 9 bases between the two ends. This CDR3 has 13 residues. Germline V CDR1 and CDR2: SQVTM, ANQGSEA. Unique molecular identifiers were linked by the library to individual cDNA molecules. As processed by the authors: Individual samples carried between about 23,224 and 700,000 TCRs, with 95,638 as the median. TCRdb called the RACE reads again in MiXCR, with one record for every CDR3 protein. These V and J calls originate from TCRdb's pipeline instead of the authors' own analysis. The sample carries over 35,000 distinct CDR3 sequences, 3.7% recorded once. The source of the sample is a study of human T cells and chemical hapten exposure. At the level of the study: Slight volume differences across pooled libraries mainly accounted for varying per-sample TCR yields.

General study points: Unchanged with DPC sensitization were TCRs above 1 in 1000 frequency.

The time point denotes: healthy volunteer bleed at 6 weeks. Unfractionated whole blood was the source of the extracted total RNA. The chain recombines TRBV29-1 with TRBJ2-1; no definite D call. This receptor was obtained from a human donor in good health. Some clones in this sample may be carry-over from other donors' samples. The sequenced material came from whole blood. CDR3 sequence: CSVEPTGYNEQFF. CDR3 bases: TGCAGCGTTGAACCAACTGGTTACAATGAGCAGTTCTTC.